What follows are 27 T cell receptor beta chains derived from one specimen sequenced in a study of blood T cell repertoires in COVID-19. Using immunoSEQ multiplex PCR, the repertoire was profiled, and TCRdb retains in-frame clones only, with some absent. The sample gives approximately 260,000 clones, roughly 81% of which show up once; roughly 6.7% is in the top ten. The sequencing input was PBMCs or T cells enriched from blood (not recorded which). These receptors were obtained from a woman aged 50 to 60 who had been exposed to COVID-19.

The chain has TRBV9 and TRBJ2-2; D is undetermined. There are 14 residues in the CDR3. Germline V gene lookup returns CDR1 SGDLS and CDR2 YYNGEE. The ends were cut back, 0 bases at V and 5 bases at J, with 8 bases in the middle. This chain's CDR3 is CASSVASETGELFF. The CDR3, as DNA: TGTGCCAGCAGCGTAGCTTCGGAGACCGGGGAGCTGTTTTTT.

The rearrangement links TRBV7-2 to TRBJ1-1, with 8 bases aligning to TRBD1. The ends lost 5 bases at V and 6 bases at J; junction bases unmatched: 5. The CDR3 has 13 amino acids. Germline loops: CDR1 SGHTA, CDR2 FQGNSA. CDR3 protein: CASSIDRGAEAFF. In DNA form, the CDR3 reads TGTGCCAGCAGCATAGACAGGGGAGCTGAAGCTTTCTTT.

Concerning this clone itself: The same CDR3 also results from other DNA sequences found in this sample. This chain uses TRBV7-9 with TRBJ2-1; 7 bases are shared with TRBD2. V lost 0 bases to trimming and J lost 0 bases; unmatched junction nucleotides: 5. The CDR3 runs to 17 residues. Germline V CDR1 and CDR2: SEHNR, FQNEAQ (reference sequence). In DNA form, the CDR3 reads TGTGCCAGCAGCTTAGCGCGGGGCGGGAGCTCCTACAATGAGCAGTTCTTC. Translation gives CASSLARGGSSYNEQFF.

This sequence joins TRBV11-2 and TRBJ2-5; maybe TRBD2 (7 bases). Germline values: CDR1 SGHAT, CDR2 FQNNGV. The CDR3 sequence is 14 residues long. V was pared by 3 bases and J by 4 bases, with 12 bases between. CDR3 bases: TGTGCCAGCAGCTTTGGGGGGGCGGGAGAGACCCAGTACTTC. Amino acids: CASSFGGAGETQYF.

The chain carries TRBV15 and TRBJ1-5; 8 nucleotides agree with TRBD1. V shed 1 base and J 4 bases; nucleotides not matched to a gene: 9. Germline assignment: CDR1 LNHNV and CDR2 YYDKDF (reference sequence). This CDR3 comprises 17 residues. CDR3: CATSRGTVGQVNQPQHF. The CDR3 region has the DNA TGTGCCACCAGCAGAGGTACGGTGGGACAGGTGAATCAGCCCCAGCATTTT.

The table lists this clone with a count of one. The chain is built from TRBV19 and TRBJ2-7; 7 nucleotides match TRBD1. The germline V gene has CDR1 LNHDA and CDR2 SQIVND (reference sequence). The length of the CDR3 is 16 residues. V was pared by 5 bases and J by 3 bases, with 13 bases of the junction left unmatched. This chain's CDR3 is CASSSEITGDRYEQYF. Here the CDR3 DNA reads TGTGCCAGTAGTTCTGAAATTACAGGGGACCGCTACGAGCAGTACTTC.

The genes are TRBV5-4 and TRBJ2-4, with a weak D call TRBD2 (5 bases). CDR3 length equals 13 residues. Looked up from germline, CDR1 is SGHNT and CDR2 is YYREEE (reference sequence). Trimming left V 1 base short and J 6 bases short, with 8 bases between. CDR3 sequence (DNA): TGTGCCAGCAGCTTGATAGGGAGAAACATTCAGTACTTC. Protein product: CASSLIGRNIQYF.

This chain joins TRBV7-2 and TRBJ2-1; 9 bases map to TRBD2. CDR3 length equals 18 residues. Trimming removed 1 base from V and 1 base from J; junction bases left unmatched: 8. In germline, CDR1 is SGHTA, CDR2 FQGNSA. The CDR3 DNA follows: TGTGCCAGCAGCTTAGGCCTAGCGGGGTATAAGTCCTACAATGAGCAGTTCTTC. It yields the protein CASSLGLAGYKSYNEQFF. Looking up the rest from reference TRBV7-2 and TRBJ2-1 gives the full variable domain: GAGVSQSPSNKVTEKGKDVELRCDPISGHTALYWYRQSLGQGLEFLIYFQGNSAPDKSGLPSDRFSAERTGGSVSTLTIQRTQQEDSAVYLCASSLGLAGYKSYNEQFFGPGTRLTVL.

V gene TRBV2 combines with J gene TRBJ2-1; TRBD2 matches at 15 bases. After removal of 5 bases from V and 9 bases from J, the junction contained 8 bases not matched to a gene. The CDR3 has 16 residues. CDR1 and CDR2 (germline): SNHLY, FYNNEI. DNA for the CDR3: TGTGCCAGCAGTTTAGGACTAGCGGGGGGGCCGGGTGAGCAGTTCTTC. This sequence encodes CASSLGLAGGPGEQFF.

The rearrangement uses TRBV30 and TRBJ2-7; 8 bases are shared with TRBD2. V lost 3 bases, J lost 4 bases, and 5 bases stayed unmatched. The CDR3 consists of 13 residues. CDR1 GTSNPN and CDR2 SVGIG come from the germline V gene (reference sequence). CDR3 protein: CAWRRAGGYEQYF. As DNA, the CDR3 is TGTGCCTGGAGGAGGGCGGGGGGTTACGAGCAGTACTTC.

The chain is built from TRBV28 and TRBJ2-2; 7 bases match TRBD1. The germline V gene encodes CDR1 MDHEN and CDR2 SYDVKM. Trimming cost V 7 bases and J 3 bases; bases outside gene matches: 5. This CDR3 comprises 14 residues. The CDR3 DNA follows: TGTGCCAGCACCGGGACAGATTACACCGGGGAGCTGTTTTTT. Protein: CASTGTDYTGELFF. The variable domain in full, with the rest retrieved from reference TRBV28 and TRBJ2-2, is DVKVTQSSRYLVKRTGEKVFLECVQDMDHENMFWYRQDPGLGLRLIYFSYDVKMKEKGDIPEGYSVSREKKERFSLILESASTNQTSMYLCASTGTDYTGELFFGEGSRLTVL.

V is TRBV9 and J is TRBJ2-5; 7 nucleotides match TRBD2. Germline loops: CDR1 SGDLS, CDR2 YYNGEE. After removal of 0 bases from V and 2 bases from J, the junction contained 4 bases not matched to a gene. The CDR3 covers 15 residues. The CDR3 sequence: CASSVGEGTQETQYF. The CDR3 nucleotides are TGTGCCAGCAGCGTAGGGGAGGGGACTCAAGAGACCCAGTACTTC.

DNA of the CDR3: TGTGCTAGTGGAGCGCCCACAGGGGGCGTCGGGGAGCTGTTTTTT. This codes for CASGAPTGGVGELFF. J is TRBJ2-2 and V is TRBV12-5, with 9 positions matching TRBD1. CDR3 length equals 15 residues. Trimming at V came to 6 bases and at J to 7 bases, leaving 9 bases not matched to a gene. Germline-derived CDR1 and CDR2 are LGHNT and FRNRAP.

The chain links TRBV24-1 to TRBJ1-2; no clear D gene. V lost 2 bases and J 4 bases, leaving 13 bases between the germline ends. Looked up from germline, CDR1 is KGHDR and CDR2 is SFDVKD. The length of the CDR3 is 15 residues. The CDR3 sequence: CATSDSGREAYGYTF. The DNA of the CDR3 is TGTGCCACCAGTGATTCGGGGAGGGAGGCCTATGGCTACACCTTC.

V is TRBV11-2 and J is TRBJ2-3, with 8 bases fitting TRBD2. The CDR3 has 18 residues. Trimming cost V 0 bases and J 1 base; bases outside gene matches: 9. CDR1 and CDR2 from the germline V gene are SGHAT and FQNNGV. CDR3 residues: CASSLDNTSGGGTDTQYF. CDR3 nucleotide sequence: TGTGCCAGCAGCTTAGATAATACGTCGGGGGGGGGCACAGATACGCAGTATTTT.

V usage is TRBV27 and J usage is TRBJ2-7; TRBD1 matches at 9 bases. The germline V gene encodes CDR1 MNHEY and CDR2 SMNVEV (reference sequence). The CDR3 contains 14 residues. Trimming at V came to 6 bases and at J to 8 bases, leaving 11 bases not matched to a gene. The CDR3 DNA reads TGTGCCAGCAGCCCCGGGACAGGGAACATCAAGCAGTACTTC. It codes for CASSPGTGNIKQYF.

The chain employs TRBV6-5 and TRBJ2-7; 13 nucleotides match TRBD2. Germline values: CDR1 MNHEY, CDR2 SVGAGI. This CDR3 comprises 15 residues. Unmatched junction bases numbered 4, after V lost 4 bases and J lost 4 bases. The DNA for the CDR3 is TGTGCCAGCAGTTGGACTAGCGGGGGTGCATACGAGCAGTACTTC. Protein: CASSWTSGGAYEQYF.

This chain connects TRBV19 to TRBJ2-3; tentatively, D is TRBD2 (5 bases). V lost 5 bases to trimming and J lost 6 bases, with 15 bases between them. Per germline, CDR1 LNHDA and CDR2 SQIVND (reference sequence). The CDR3 length is 14 residues. The CDR3 DNA reads TGTGCCAGTAGTCTCCTAGGACTGGACGATACGCAGTATTTT. Amino acids: CASSLLGLDDTQYF.

This rearrangement joins TRBV4-3 to TRBJ1-2, with 7 bases identical to TRBD1. Germline CDR1 is LGHNA and CDR2 is YSLEER. V trimming: 0 bases; J trimming: 11 bases; junction bases outside the gene matches: 9. There are 14 residues in the CDR3. CDR3 DNA sequence: TGCGCCAGCAGCCAAGATCTCCAAACAGGGGTTTACACCTTC. Amino acids: CASSQDLQTGVYTF.

The V gene is TRBV10-2, the J gene TRBJ1-5, with a weak D call TRBD1 (6 bases). This CDR3 comprises 12 residues. Germline V lookup: CDR1 WSHSY, CDR2 SAAADI. The ends were cut back, 6 bases at V and 7 bases at J, with 10 bases in the middle. The CDR3, as DNA: TGCGCCAGCAGCGAGCAGGGGCAGCCCCAGCATTTT. As protein: CASSEQGQPQHF.

The gene calls are TRBV2 and TRBJ1-5; 7 nucleotides line up with TRBD1. The trim removed 4 bases at V and 5 bases at J, leaving 8 bases unmatched. Germline V lookup: CDR1 SNHLY, CDR2 FYNNEI. The CDR3 totals 15 residues. CDR3 nucleotide sequence: TGTGCCAGCAGTGTTGAGGGGGCGGTTTATCAGCCCCAGCATTTT. This translates into CASSVEGAVYQPQHF.

The V call is TRBV14, the J call TRBJ1-1; possible D gene TRBD1, 5 bases. Germline lookup yields CDR1 SGHDN and CDR2 FVKESK. Trimming took off 0 bases at V and 11 bases at J, with 16 bases between the two ends. The CDR3 covers 14 residues. CDR3 nucleotides: TGTGCCAGCAGCCAAGAAGTACGTGGGGCCCAGGCTTTCTTT. Protein: CASSQEVRGAQAFF.

The gene calls are TRBV9 and TRBJ2-1, with D tentatively TRBD2 (6 bases). Germline CDR1 and CDR2: SGDLS and YYNGEE. The CDR3 extends over 12 amino acids. V dropped 0 bases and J dropped 11 bases, with 9 bases sitting between them. In DNA form, the CDR3 reads TGTGCCAGCAGCGTAGCTGCGGGGCAGCAGTTCTTC. Translated, it gives CASSVAAGQQFF.

The gene calls are TRBV15 and TRBJ1-6; D might be TRBD1 (6 bases). This CDR3 has 14 residues. The V end was cut by 4 bases, the J end by 6 bases, with 10 bases between. The germline V gene has CDR1 LNHNV and CDR2 YYDKDF (reference sequence). CDR3 sequence reads: CATSTWTANSPLHF. The DNA for the CDR3 is TGTGCCACCAGCACATGGACAGCTAATTCACCCCTCCACTTT.

The chain employs TRBV15 and TRBJ2-7, with D possibly being TRBD2 (5 bases). V was shortened by 5 bases and J by 2 bases, with 13 bases between the two germline ends. The CDR3 contains 14 residues. Per the germline V gene, CDR1 is LNHNV and CDR2 is YYDKDF (reference sequence). CDR3 in amino acids: CATSASAGTYEQYF. The CDR3, as DNA: TGTGCCACCAGCGCCTCGGCGGGCACCTACGAGCAGTACTTC.

V and J are TRBV7-2 and TRBJ1-3, with TRBD1 as a possible D gene (5 bases). The CDR3 loop spans 15 amino acids. Trimming removed 1 base from V and 0 bases from J, with 7 bases in between. Germline V gene lookup returns CDR1 SGHTA and CDR2 FQGNSA. CDR3 protein: CASSLDRSSGNTIYF. The CDR3 DNA reads TGTGCCAGCAGCTTAGACAGGAGCTCTGGAAACACCATATATTTT.

The gene calls are TRBV29-1 and TRBJ1-1; 7 nucleotides align to TRBD1. Germline loops: CDR1 SQVTM, CDR2 ANQGSEA. The CDR3 spans 12 residues. Unmatched junction bases numbered 8, after V lost 6 bases and J lost 7 bases. The CDR3 reads CSVRDSIYEAFF. CDR3 sequence (DNA): TGCAGCGTGAGGGACAGCATCTATGAAGCTTTCTTT.